This T cell receptor (beta chain) was observed in a study of T cell changes during pregnancy in multiple sclerosis. Profiled with immunoSEQ multiplex PCR; TCRdb holds only in-frame clones, not every one. The sample lists about 100,000 clones; around 93% were seen once. J lost 5 bases, V lost 5 bases, and 6 bases had no gene match. This CDR3 region has 13 residues. The germline gives CDR1 GTSNPN, CDR2 SVGIG (reference sequence). This material consisted of peripheral blood, taken in the third trimester of pregnancy. The gene calls are TRBV30 and TRBJ1-5, with 7 bases fitting TRBD1. The sequence came from a female donor in good health, enrolled as a control in a pregnancy study. The CDR3 loop reads CAWGGGADQPQHF. The CDR3 bases are TGTGCCTGGGGAGGGGGCGCGGATCAGCCCCAGCATTTT. The whole variable domain, filled in from reference TRBV30 and TRBJ1-5, reads SQTIHQWPATLVQPVGSPLSLECTVEGTSNPNLYWYRQAAGRGLQLLFYSVGIGQISSEVPQNLSASRPQDRQFILSSKKLLLSDSGFYLCAWGGGADQPQHFGDGTRLSIL.